These T cell receptor beta chains were read from a single sample in a study of metastatic and nonmetastatic thyroid tumors. TCRdb reprocessed the PCR reads using MiXCR. This table has 10,000 to 15,000 clones, 25% to 35% appearing once. Sequenced: tumor tissue. Receptors originate from a female donor with papillary thyroid cancer or a benign thyroid nodule (not recorded which). Some clones in this sample may be carry-over from other donors' samples. The CDR3 runs from the conserved cysteine through the conserved F or W. D genes are given only for firm matches. Rows give clone size only sometimes, using once, few, many, or a class for an expanded clone.

CDR3 protein | CDR3 DNA | J gene | D gene | V gene | clone size
CASTMVPGGNTEAFF | TGCGCCAGCACCATGGTTCCCGGGGGCAACACTGAAGCTTTCTTT | TRBJ1-1 | - | TRBV5-1 | -
CASSEPFGASGTEAFF | TGTGCCAGCAGTGAACCGTTCGGGGCGAGCGGCACTGAAGCTTTCTTT | TRBJ1-1 | - | TRBV6-1 | -
CAISERTGASYGYTF | TGTGCCATCAGTGAAAGGACAGGTGCCTCCTATGGCTACACCTTC | TRBJ1-2 | TRBD1 | TRBV10-3 | -
CASTPWGQASYEQYF | TGTGCCAGCACCCCCTGGGGACAGGCGTCCTACGAGCAGTACTTC | TRBJ2-7 | TRBD1 | TRBV6-1 | medium-sized
CASSFQGRQNTEAFF | TGTGCCAGCAGTTTTCAGGGAAGGCAGAACACTGAAGCTTTCTTT | TRBJ1-1 | - | TRBV6-5 | few
CASSVQFLKRGYTF | TGTGCCAGCAGCGTACAGTTCCTGAAACGTGGCTACACCTTC | TRBJ1-2 | - | TRBV7-2 | -
CASSLSQGAGELFF | TGTGCCAGCAGCTTGTCCCAGGGCGCCGGGGAGCTGTTTTTT | TRBJ2-2 | - | TRBV11-2 | -
CASSEAEQGEAFF | TGTGCCAGCAGTGAAGCGGAGCAGGGGGAAGCTTTCTTT | TRBJ1-1 | - | TRBV6-1 | -
CASSRQGYGYTF | TGTGCCAGCAGCAGACAGGGGTATGGCTACACCTTC | TRBJ1-2 | TRBD1 | TRBV12-3/TRBV12-4 | few
CASRPTPDRRWYF | TGCGCCAGCAGACCAACCCCCGACCGCCGTTGGTACTTC | TRBJ2-7 | - | TRBV5-1 | medium-sized
CSAELGEGTEAFF | TGCAGCGCTGAATTGGGCGAGGGGACTGAAGCTTTCTTT | TRBJ1-1 | - | TRBV29-1 | many
CASSSNRGENTGELFF | TGTGCCAGCAGTTCCAACAGGGGGGAGAACACCGGGGAGCTGTTTTTT | TRBJ2-2 | TRBD1 | TRBV27 | many
CASRIRQGARETQYF | TGTGCCAGCAGGATTAGACAGGGGGCGCGGGAGACCCAGTACTTC | TRBJ2-5 | TRBD1 | TRBV2 | many
CASRTSGYEQYF | TGTGCCAGCCGGACTAGCGGCTACGAGCAGTACTTC | TRBJ2-7 | TRBD2 | TRBV28 | medium-sized
CASSETGNNYGYTF | TGTGCCAGCAGTGAAACGGGGAATAACTATGGCTACACCTTC | TRBJ1-2 | - | TRBV6-1 | -
CASSEFGLARANEQHF | TGTGCCAGCAGTGAGTTCGGACTAGCGCGAGCAAACGAGCAACACTTC | TRBJ2-7 | TRBD2 | TRBV27 | few
CASNSGMGYEQYF | TGTGCCAGCAATAGCGGGATGGGCTACGAGCAGTACTTC | TRBJ2-7 | TRBD2 | TRBV6-1 | -
CSARRLAGGDSYNEQFF | TGCAGTGCTAGAAGGCTAGCGGGAGGGGATTCCTACAATGAGCAGTTCTTC | TRBJ2-1 | TRBD2 | TRBV20-1 | -
CAWSSSTNTEAFF | TGTGCCTGGAGTTCCTCGACGAACACTGAAGCTTTCTTT | TRBJ1-1 | - | TRBV30 | medium-sized
CSARRPRGWEQYF | TGCAGTGCTAGAAGGCCCAGGGGATGGGAGCAGTACTTC | TRBJ2-7 | - | TRBV20-1 | -
CAWKDREGLGNQPQHF | TGTGCCTGGAAGGACAGGGAGGGTCTTGGCAATCAGCCCCAGCATTTT | TRBJ1-5 | TRBD1 | TRBV30 | medium-sized
CASSYSSDTNYGYTF | TGTGCCAGCAGTTACTCGTCCGACACCAACTATGGCTACACCTTC | TRBJ1-2 | - | TRBV6-5 | few
CASTADTRGSNEQFF | TGTGCCAGCACCGCAGACACTAGAGGGAGCAATGAGCAGTTCTTC | TRBJ2-1 | - | TRBV11-1 | -
CASSPCRVTSYNEQFF | TGTGCCAGCAGCCCCTGTCGGGTCACCTCCTACAATGAGCAGTTCTTC | TRBJ2-1 | - | TRBV9 | -
CASSLASGPYEQYF | TGTGCCAGCAGCTTAGCTAGCGGGCCATACGAGCAGTACTTC | TRBJ2-7 | TRBD2 | TRBV7-3 | many
CASSSEPVGNTDTQYF | TGTGCCAGCAGCTCCGAGCCCGTGGGGAACACAGATACGCAGTATTTT | TRBJ2-3 | - | TRBV9 | -
CSARDGAGDTEAFF | TGCAGTGCTAGAGATGGGGCAGGGGACACTGAAGCTTTCTTT | TRBJ1-1 | - | TRBV20-1 | -
CASSLISSDPDTQYF | TGTGCCAGCAGCTTAATATCTAGCGATCCAGATACGCAGTATTTT | TRBJ2-3 | - | TRBV11-2 | few
CASSYQVSYEQYF | TGTGCCAGCAGTTACCAGGTTTCCTACGAGCAGTACTTC | TRBJ2-7 | - | TRBV6-2/TRBV6-3 | -
CASSRGSGVNTEAFF | TGTGCCAGCAGCCGAGGCTCCGGGGTGAACACTGAAGCTTTCTTT | TRBJ1-1 | - | TRBV7-6 | -